The clone carrying this TCR beta chain came up many times. The data derive from a study of T cells in Graves' hyperthyroidism and ophthalmopathy. Amplified TCR beta CDR3 regions came from RNA transcripts. Using the HTBI primer set, a first-round RT-PCR was run on the TCR CDR3. TCRdb passed the multiplex PCR reads through MiXCR, listing each CDR3 protein once. Found here are around 450,000 distinct CDR3 sequences, about a sixth of them singletons; the top ten hold almost 8%. Germline assignment: CDR1 SGDLS and CDR2 YYNGEE. The J segment lost 5 bases and the V segment lost 1 base, leaving 7 bases of the junction unmatched. CDR3 size: 15 residues.

This TCR came from a woman younger than 35 with Graves' hyperthyroidism. The V and J genes are TRBV9 and TRBJ2-7, with 9 bases lining up with TRBD2. The source material was blood. The CDR3 DNA reads as TGTGCCAGCAGCGTATTGGCTAGCGGGACTCACGAGCAGTACTTC. Translating gives CASSVLASGTHEQYF.